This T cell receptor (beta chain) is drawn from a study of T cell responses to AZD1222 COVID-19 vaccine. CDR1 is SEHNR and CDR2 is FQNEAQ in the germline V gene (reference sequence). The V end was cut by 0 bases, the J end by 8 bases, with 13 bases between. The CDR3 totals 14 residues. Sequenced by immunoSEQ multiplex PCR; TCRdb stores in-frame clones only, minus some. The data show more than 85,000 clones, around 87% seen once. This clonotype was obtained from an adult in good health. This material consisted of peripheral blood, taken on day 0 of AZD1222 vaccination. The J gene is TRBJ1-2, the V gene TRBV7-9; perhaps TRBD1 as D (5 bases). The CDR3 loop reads CASSLAGQGNGYTF. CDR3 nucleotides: TGTGCCAGCAGCTTAGCAGGCCAGGGCAACGGCTACACCTTC. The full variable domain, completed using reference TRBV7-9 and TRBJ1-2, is DTGVSQNPRHKITKRGQNVTFRCDPISEHNRLYWYRQTLGQGPEFLTYFQNEAQLEKSRLLSDRFSAERPKGSFSTLEIQRTEQGDSAMYLCASSLAGQGNGYTFGSGTRLTVV.